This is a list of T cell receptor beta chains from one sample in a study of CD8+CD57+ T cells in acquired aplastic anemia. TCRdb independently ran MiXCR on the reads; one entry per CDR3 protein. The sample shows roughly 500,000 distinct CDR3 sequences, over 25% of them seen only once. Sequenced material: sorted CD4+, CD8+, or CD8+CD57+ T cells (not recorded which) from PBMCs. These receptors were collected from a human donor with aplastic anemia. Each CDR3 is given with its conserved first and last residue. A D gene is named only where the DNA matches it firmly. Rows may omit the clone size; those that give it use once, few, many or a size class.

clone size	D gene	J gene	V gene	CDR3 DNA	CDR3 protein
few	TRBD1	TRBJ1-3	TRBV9	TGTGCCAGCAGCGCACCGGGCAGGGGGCGTTTTGGAAACACCATATATTTT	CASSAPGRGRFGNTIYF
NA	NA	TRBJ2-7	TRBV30	TGTGCCCGGAGTTCTGACCGCTACGAGCAGTACTTC	CARSSDRYEQYF
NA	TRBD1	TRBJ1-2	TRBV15	TGTGCCACCAGCAGTTCGGGACAGGGGCGAGTTGGCTACACCTTC	CATSSSGQGRVGYTF
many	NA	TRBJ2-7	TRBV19	TGTGCCAGTAGTCGACAAACCGAGAACGAGCAGTACTTC	CASSRQTENEQYF
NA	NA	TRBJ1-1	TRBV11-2	TGTGCCAGCAGCTTACGGGGGAACAGACCCCGCACTGAAGCTTTCTTT	CASSLRGNRPRTEAFF
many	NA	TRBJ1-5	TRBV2	TGTGCCAGCAGTGGTCCACAGTCGAGCAATCAGCCCCAGCATTTT	CASSGPQSSNQPQHF
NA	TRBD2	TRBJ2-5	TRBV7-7	TGTGCTAGCAGCTTAATTGCTAGCGGTGAAGAGACCCAGTACTTC	CASSLIASGEETQYF
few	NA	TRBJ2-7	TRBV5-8	TGTGCCAGCACCCTGGGCCTGGGGGGCTACGAGCAGTACTTC	CASTLGLGGYEQYF
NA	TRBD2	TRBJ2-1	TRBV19	TGTGCCAGTAGTCGCCCCCCCGGCACTAGCGGAACAATTTACAATGAGCAGTTCTTC	CASSRPPGTSGTIYNEQFF
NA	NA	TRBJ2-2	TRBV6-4	TGTGCCAGCAGTGACTCGGGGGGTGATTACACCGGGGAGCTGTTTTTT	CASSDSGGDYTGELFF
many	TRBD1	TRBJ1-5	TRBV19	TGTGCCAGTAGTATGATTACAGGGGGAGGTAGCAATCAGCCCCAGCATTTT	CASSMITGGGSNQPQHF
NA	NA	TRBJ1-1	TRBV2	TGTGCCAGCGACCGTTCTAGCACTGAAGCTTTCTTT	CASDRSSTEAFF
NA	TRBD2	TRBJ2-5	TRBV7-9	TGTGCCAGCAGTGGGGGGAGGGCATCGGAGACCCAGTACTTC	CASSGGRASETQYF
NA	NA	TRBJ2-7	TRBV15	TGTGCCACCAGCAGGGGGGGTTCCTACGAGCAGTACTTC	CATSRGGSYEQYF
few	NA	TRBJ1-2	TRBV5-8	TGTGCCAGCAGCTTGAATGCCGTGAAGAGGTATGGCTACACCTTC	CASSLNAVKRYGYTF
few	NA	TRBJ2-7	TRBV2	TGTGCCAGCGGGGCAGTGGAATACTTC	CASGAVEYF
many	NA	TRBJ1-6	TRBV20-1	TGCAGTGCTAGACCTATAATGCGACAGGCAGCTTCACCCCTCCACTTT	CSARPIMRQAASPLHF
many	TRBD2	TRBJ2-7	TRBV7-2	TGTGCCAGCAGCAAACAAGGGACTAGGGACGCCTACGAGCAGTACTTC	CASSKQGTRDAYEQYF
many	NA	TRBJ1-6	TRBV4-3	TGCGCCAGCAGCCAAGATAGCTCGACTGGGTCACCCCTCCACTTT	CASSQDSSTGSPLHF
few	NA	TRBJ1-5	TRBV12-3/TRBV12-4	TGTGCCAGCAGTTCACTGACAGTCAATCAGCCCCAGCATTTT	CASSSLTVNQPQHF
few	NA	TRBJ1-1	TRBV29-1	TGCAGCGTTGAATACAGGGTTGGGAACACTGAAGCTTTCTTT	CSVEYRVGNTEAFF
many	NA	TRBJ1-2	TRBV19	TGTGCCAGTAGCACGCAGGGGACTAACTATGGCTACACCTTC	CASSTQGTNYGYTF
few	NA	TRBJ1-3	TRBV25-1	TGTGCCAGCAGCCAGACCTCCGGGACACCGTCTGGAAACACCATATATTTT	CASSQTSGTPSGNTIYF
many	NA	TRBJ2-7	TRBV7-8	TGTGCCAGCAGCAACCGGACAGCAGTCTACGAGCAGTACTTC	CASSNRTAVYEQYF
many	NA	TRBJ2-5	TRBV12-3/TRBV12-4	TGTGCCAGCAGTTTAGTCCCCCAAGAGACCCAGTACTTC	CASSLVPQETQYF
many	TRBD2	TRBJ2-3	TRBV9	TGTGCCAGCAGCGCCGGGACTAGCGTCGATACGCAGTATTTT	CASSAGTSVDTQYF
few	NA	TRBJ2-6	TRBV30	TGTGCCTGGAATCCGGGACCCCTCTACTCTGGGGCCAACGTCCTGACTTTC	CAWNPGPLYSGANVLTF
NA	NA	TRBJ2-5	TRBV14	TGTGCCAGCAGCCCCCCAGGGATCTACGGGCAGTACTTC	CASSPPGIYGQYF
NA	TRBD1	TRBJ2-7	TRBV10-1	TGCGCCAGCGGGGACAGAATAGCCTACGAGCAGTACTTC	CASGDRIAYEQYF
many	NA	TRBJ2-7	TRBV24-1	TGTGCCACCAGTGATTCGGCCTGGGGGCAGTACTTC	CATSDSAWGQYF
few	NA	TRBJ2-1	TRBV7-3	TGTGCCAGCAGCTTAACCCCTGCGGTCTACAATGAGCAGTTCTTC	CASSLTPAVYNEQFF
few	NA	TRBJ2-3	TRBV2	TGTGCCAGCAGGTGGAGGCGAACAGATACGCAGTATTTT	CASRWRRTDTQYF
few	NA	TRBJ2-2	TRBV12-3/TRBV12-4	TGTGCCAGCATAGGGGGAATGAACACCGGGGAGCTGTTTTTT	CASIGGMNTGELFF
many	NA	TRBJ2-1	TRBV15	TGTGCCACCAGCAGGACCCTGGGTGAGCAGTTCTTC	CATSRTLGEQFF
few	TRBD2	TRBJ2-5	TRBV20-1	TGCAGTGCCGCGCTGGAGCGGGGGGGGGCGCGAGAGACCCAGTACTTC	CSAALERGGARETQYF
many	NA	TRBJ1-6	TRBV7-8	TGTGCCAGCAGCTATGACATTGATAATTCACCCCTCCACTTT	CASSYDIDNSPLHF
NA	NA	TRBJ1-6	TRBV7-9	TGTGCCAGCAGCTTAACAGGAAGGCGAAATTCACCCCTCCACTTT	CASSLTGRRNSPLHF
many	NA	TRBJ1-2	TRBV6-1	TGTGCCAGCAGTCAAATCGAGAGGAACTATGGCTACACCTTC	CASSQIERNYGYTF
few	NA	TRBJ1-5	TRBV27	TGTGCCACCCTTCCGGGGGTTGGTAATCAGCCCCAGCATTTT	CATLPGVGNQPQHF
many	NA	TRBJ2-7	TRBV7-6	TGTGCCAGCAGCTTAGAGCCGGGGGTCGCCTACGAGCAGTACTTC	CASSLEPGVAYEQYF
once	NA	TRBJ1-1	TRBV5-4	TGTGCCAGCGGCGGGAGGATTAGCACTGAAGCTTTCTTT	CASGGRISTEAFF
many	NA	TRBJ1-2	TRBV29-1	TGCAGCCCTACCCTCAGGCCCTATGGCTACACCTTC	CSPTLRPYGYTF
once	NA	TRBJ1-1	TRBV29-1	TGCAGCGTTGGGACAATGAACACTGAAGCTTTCTTT	CSVGTMNTEAFF
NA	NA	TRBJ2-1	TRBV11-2	TGTGCCAGCAGCTTAGACTTTAGCCCCTACAATGAGCAGTTCTTC	CASSLDFSPYNEQFF
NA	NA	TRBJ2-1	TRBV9	TGTGCCAGCAGCGCCCACATTCAAGGAGGGCATGAGCAGTTCTTC	CASSAHIQGGHEQFF
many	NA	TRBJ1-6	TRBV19	TGTGCCAGTAGTATAGTGATCAGGGAAGAATCACCCCTCCACTTT	CASSIVIREESPLHF
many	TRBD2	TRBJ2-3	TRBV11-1	TGTGCCAGCAGCCCCGCACGAGCGGGGGCTAGCACAGATACGCAGTATTTT	CASSPARAGASTDTQYF
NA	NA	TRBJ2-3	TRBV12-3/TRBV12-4	TGTGCCAGCAGTTTTAGCACGGACGCAGATACGCAGTATTTT	CASSFSTDADTQYF
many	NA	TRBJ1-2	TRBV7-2	TGTGCCAGCAGCTTAGCGGAGGTCCGCACCTTC	CASSLAEVRTF
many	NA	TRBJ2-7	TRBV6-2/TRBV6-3	TGTGCCAGCAGCAGGACACCGTACGAGCAGTACTTC	CASSRTPYEQYF
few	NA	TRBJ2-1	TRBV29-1	TGCAGCGTTGAGGTAGCATACAATGAGCAGTTCTTC	CSVEVAYNEQFF
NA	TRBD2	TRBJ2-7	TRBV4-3	TGCGCCAGCAGCCAAGAGGGGCGGGGGACCTACGAGCAGTACTTC	CASSQEGRGTYEQYF